This passage covers 8 T cell receptor beta chains from one sample sequenced in a study of OX40 agonist ivuxolimab in advanced cancers. The repertoire was sequenced with immunoSEQ multiplex PCR; TCRdb's copy has only in-frame clones and lacks some. This sample has under 45,000 clones; more than 75% occur once, and the top ten carry approximately 22%. The sequences come from CD4+ or CD8+ T cells sorted from blood, collected in a trial of the OX40 agonist ivuxolimab. These receptors were taken from an adult with an advanced solid tumor such as melanoma, head and neck, liver or kidney cancer.

V is TRBV19 and J is TRBJ2-1, with TRBD2 matching over 8 bases. Germline CDR1 LNHDA, CDR2 SQIVND (reference sequence). The CDR3 consists of 16 residues. V lost 5 bases, J lost 1 base, and 7 bases stayed unmatched. Here the CDR3 reads CASSLSGGRSYNEQFF. CDR3 DNA: TGTGCCAGTAGTCTCTCGGGGGGGCGGTCCTACAATGAGCAGTTCTTC.

This clone was found once. The chain carries TRBV6-5 and TRBJ2-2; D ambiguous. The CDR3 contains 14 residues. The germline V gene encodes CDR1 MNHEY and CDR2 SVGAGI. V dropped 0 bases and J dropped 5 bases, with 7 bases sitting between them. The CDR3 coding sequence is TGTGCCAGCAGTTACTCAGTGGGAACCGGGGAGCTGTTTTTT. This codes for CASSYSVGTGELFF.

This clone was found a few times. The chain is built from TRBV7-9 and TRBJ2-1; 8 nucleotides agree with TRBD1. Losses at the gene ends were 3 bases for V and 7 bases for J; bases not matched to a gene: 5. Germline V gene lookup returns CDR1 SEHNR and CDR2 FQNEAQ (reference sequence). The CDR3 runs 14 residues. The CDR3, as DNA: TGTGCCAGCAGCTTCGGACAGGGTAAAAATGAGCAGTTCTTC. This codes for CASSFGQGKNEQFF.

A word on this clone: This is likely a read error, given that the CDR3 carries no conserved phenylalanine or tryptophan at its end. The DNA is left out, because the CDR3 cannot be placed on it with certainty; the CDR3 is given as TCRdb lists it. The J gene is TRBJ1-1, the V gene TRBV2. The CDR3 is made up of 10 amino acids, end residues included. Per the germline V gene, CDR1 is SNHLY and CDR2 is FYNNEI. The CDR3: CASLNWDALV.

This sequence joins TRBV11-2 and TRBJ2-1, with D unresolved. The CDR3 runs to 15 residues. Trimming took off 4 bases at V and 0 bases at J, with 10 bases between the two ends. CDR1 is SGHAT and CDR2 is FQNNGV in the germline V gene. In DNA form, the CDR3 reads TGTGCCAGCAGCTCCTTGGGGATCTCCTACAATGAGCAGTTCTTC. Its protein product is CASSSLGISYNEQFF.

V usage is TRBV19 and J usage is TRBJ2-5; TRBD2 matches at 8 bases. The ends lost 6 bases at V and 0 bases at J; junction bases unmatched: 6. The CDR3 is 15 residues long. Germline lookup yields CDR1 LNHDA and CDR2 SQIVND (reference sequence). CDR3 bases: TGTGCCAGTAGGGGATTAGCGGGGAACCAAGAGACCCAGTACTTC. It specifies CASRGLAGNQETQYF.

In DNA form, the CDR3 reads TGCAGCGCCGTTAGATGGGTCCAAGAGACCCAGTACTTC. This sequence encodes CSAVRWVQETQYF. The chain is built from TRBV29-1 and TRBJ2-5, with unresolved D. The CDR3 spans 13 residues. Trimming left V 7 bases short and J 1 base short, with 13 bases between. From germline, CDR1 is SQVTM and CDR2 ANQGSEA.

This clone was counted only a few times. The chain has TRBV9 and TRBJ2-7; D gene unclear. V was trimmed by 3 bases and J by 0 bases, leaving 7 bases between them. The CDR3 spans 13 residues. Germline CDR1 and CDR2: SGDLS and YYNGEE. The CDR3 nucleotides are TGTGCCAGCAGCGAGAAGAGCTCCTACGAGCAGTACTTC. It encodes CASSEKSSYEQYF.